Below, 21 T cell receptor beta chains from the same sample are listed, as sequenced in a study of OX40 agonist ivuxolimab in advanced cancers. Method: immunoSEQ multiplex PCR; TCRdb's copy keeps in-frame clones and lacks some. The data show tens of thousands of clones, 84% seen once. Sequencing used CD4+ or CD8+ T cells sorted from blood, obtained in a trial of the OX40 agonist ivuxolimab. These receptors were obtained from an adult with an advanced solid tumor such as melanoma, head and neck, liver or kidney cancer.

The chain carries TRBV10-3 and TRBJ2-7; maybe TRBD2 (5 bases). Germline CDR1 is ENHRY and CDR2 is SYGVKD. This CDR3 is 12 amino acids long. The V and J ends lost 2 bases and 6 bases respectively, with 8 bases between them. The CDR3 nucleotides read TGTGCCATCAGTGAGCCAAGCGGCGAGCAGTACTTC. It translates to CAISEPSGEQYF.

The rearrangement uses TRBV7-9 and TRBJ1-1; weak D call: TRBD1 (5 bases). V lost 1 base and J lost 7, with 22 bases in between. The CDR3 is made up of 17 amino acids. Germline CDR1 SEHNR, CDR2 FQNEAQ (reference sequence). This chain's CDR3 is CASSLGGPSFPASEAFF. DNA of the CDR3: TGTGCCAGCAGCTTAGGGGGCCCCTCCTTCCCAGCGAGTGAAGCTTTCTTT. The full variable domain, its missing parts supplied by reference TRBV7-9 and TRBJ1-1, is DTGVSQNPRHKITKRGQNVTFRCDPISEHNRLYWYRQTLGQGPEFLTYFQNEAQLEKSRLLSDRFSAERPKGSFSTLEIQRTEQGDSAMYLCASSLGGPSFPASEAFFGQGTRLTVV.

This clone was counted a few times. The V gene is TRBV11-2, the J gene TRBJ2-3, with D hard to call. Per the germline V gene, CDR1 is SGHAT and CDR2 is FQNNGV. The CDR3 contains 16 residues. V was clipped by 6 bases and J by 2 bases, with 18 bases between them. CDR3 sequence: CASRFHGSSYTDTQYF. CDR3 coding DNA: TGTGCCAGCAGGTTCCATGGAAGTTCGTACACAGATACGCAGTATTTT.

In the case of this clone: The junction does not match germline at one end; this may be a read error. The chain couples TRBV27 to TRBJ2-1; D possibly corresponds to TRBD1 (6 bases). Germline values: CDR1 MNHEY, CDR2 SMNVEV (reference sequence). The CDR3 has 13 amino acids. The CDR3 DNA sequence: TGTGCCGGCAGTTCACAGGGTTTTCGTGAGCAGTTCTTC. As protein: CAGSSQGFREQFF.

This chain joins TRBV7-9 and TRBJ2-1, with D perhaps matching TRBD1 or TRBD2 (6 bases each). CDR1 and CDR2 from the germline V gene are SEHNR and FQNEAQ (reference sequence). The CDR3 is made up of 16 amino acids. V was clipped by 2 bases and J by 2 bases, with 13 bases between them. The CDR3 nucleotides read TGTGCCAGCAGCTTACCACACGGGGGCGCCTACAATGAGCAGTTCTTC. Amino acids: CASSLPHGGAYNEQFF.

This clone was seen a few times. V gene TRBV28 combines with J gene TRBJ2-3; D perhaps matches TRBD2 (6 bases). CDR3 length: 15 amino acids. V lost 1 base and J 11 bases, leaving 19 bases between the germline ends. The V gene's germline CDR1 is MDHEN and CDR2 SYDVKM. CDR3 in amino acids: CASSLSSWGKAGQYF. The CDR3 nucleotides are TGTGCCAGCAGTTTATCGTCTTGGGGTAAAGCGGGGCAGTATTTT.

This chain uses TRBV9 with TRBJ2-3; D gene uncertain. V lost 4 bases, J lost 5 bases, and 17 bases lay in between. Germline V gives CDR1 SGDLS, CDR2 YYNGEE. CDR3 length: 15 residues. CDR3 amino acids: CASSFHPGAKDTQYF. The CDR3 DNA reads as TGTGCCAGCAGCTTTCATCCAGGAGCAAAAGATACGCAGTATTTT.

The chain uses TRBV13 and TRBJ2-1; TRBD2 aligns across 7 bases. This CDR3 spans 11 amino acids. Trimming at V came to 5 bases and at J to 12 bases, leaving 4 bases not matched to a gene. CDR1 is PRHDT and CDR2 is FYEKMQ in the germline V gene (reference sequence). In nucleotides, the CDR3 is TGTGCCAGCAGCGAATCTAGCGGGCAGTTCTTC. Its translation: CASSESSGQFF. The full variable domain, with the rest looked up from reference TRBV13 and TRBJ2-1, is AAGVIQSPRHLIKEKRETATLKCYPIPRHDTVYWYQQGPGQDPQFLISFYEKMQSDKGSIPDRFSAQQFSDYHSELNMSSLELGDSALYFCASSESSGQFFGPGTRLTVL.

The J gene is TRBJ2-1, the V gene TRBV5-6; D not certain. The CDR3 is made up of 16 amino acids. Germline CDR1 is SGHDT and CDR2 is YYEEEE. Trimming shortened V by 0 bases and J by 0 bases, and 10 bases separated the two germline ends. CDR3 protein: CASSLGTPSSYNEQFF. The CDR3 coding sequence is TGTGCCAGCAGCTTGGGAACACCGAGCTCCTACAATGAGCAGTTCTTC.

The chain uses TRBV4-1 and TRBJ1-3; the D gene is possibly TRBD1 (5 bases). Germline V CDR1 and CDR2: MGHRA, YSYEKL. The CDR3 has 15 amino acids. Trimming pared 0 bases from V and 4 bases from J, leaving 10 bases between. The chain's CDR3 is CASSQDTGRGNTIYF. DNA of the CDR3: TGCGCCAGCAGCCAAGATACGGGACGGGGAAACACCATATATTTT.

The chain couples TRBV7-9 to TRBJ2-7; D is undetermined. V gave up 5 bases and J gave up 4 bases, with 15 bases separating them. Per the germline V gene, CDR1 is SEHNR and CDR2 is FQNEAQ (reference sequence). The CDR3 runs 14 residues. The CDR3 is CASSPYSERYEQYF. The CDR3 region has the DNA TGTGCCAGCAGCCCGTACAGCGAACGTTACGAGCAGTACTTC.

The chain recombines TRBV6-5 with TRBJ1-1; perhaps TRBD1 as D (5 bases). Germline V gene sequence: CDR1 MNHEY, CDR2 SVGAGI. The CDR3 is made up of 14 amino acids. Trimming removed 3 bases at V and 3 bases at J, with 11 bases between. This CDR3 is CASSYTGGYTEAFF. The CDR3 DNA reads TGTGCCAGCAGTTATACCGGGGGTTACACTGAAGCTTTCTTT.

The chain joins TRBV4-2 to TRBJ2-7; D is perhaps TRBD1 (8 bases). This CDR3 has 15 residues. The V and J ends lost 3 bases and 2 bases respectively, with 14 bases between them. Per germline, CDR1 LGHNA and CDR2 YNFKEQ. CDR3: CASSQGGDRTYEQYF. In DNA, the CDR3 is TGTGCCAGCAGCCAGGGGGGGGACAGGACCTACGAGCAGTACTTC.

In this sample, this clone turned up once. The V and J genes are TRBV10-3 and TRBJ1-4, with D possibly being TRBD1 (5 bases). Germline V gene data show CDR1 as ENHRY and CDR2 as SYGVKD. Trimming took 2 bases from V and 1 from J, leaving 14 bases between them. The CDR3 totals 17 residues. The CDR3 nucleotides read TGTGCCATCAGTGAGAGGGGACTGATCCGAACTAATGAAAAACTGTTTTTT. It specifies CAISERGLIRTNEKLFF.

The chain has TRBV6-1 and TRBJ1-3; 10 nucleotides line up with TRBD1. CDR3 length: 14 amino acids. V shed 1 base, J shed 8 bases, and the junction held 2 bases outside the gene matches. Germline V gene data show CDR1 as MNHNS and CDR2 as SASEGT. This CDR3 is CASSEGQGADTIYF. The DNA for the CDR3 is TGTGCCAGCAGTGAAGGACAGGGGGCGGACACCATATATTTT.

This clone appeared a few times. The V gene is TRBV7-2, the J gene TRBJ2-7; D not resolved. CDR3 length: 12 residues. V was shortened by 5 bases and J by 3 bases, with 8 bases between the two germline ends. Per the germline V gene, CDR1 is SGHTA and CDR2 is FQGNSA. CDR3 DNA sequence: TGTGCCAGCAGCCGACGCGACTACGAGCAGTACTTC. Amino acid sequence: CASSRRDYEQYF.

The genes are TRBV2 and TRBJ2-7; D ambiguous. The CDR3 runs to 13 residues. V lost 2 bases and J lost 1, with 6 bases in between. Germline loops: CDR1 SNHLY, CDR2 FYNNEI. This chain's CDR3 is CASSETTSYEQYF. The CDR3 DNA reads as TGTGCCAGCAGTGAAACTACATCCTACGAGCAGTACTTC. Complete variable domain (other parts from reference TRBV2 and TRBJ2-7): EPEVTQTPSHQVTQMGQEVILRCVPISNHLYFYWYRQILGQKVEFLVSFYNNEISEKSEIFDDQFSVERPDGSNFTLKIRSTKLEDSAMYFCASSETTSYEQYFGPGTRLTVT.

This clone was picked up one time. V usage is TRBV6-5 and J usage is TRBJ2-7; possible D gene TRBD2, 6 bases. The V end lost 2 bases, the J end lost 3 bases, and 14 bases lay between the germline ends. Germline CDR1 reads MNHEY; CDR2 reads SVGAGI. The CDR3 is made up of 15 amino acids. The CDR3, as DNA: TGTGCCAGCAGTTACGCCTCCGGGGGATTCTACGAGCAGTACTTC. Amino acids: CASSYASGGFYEQYF.

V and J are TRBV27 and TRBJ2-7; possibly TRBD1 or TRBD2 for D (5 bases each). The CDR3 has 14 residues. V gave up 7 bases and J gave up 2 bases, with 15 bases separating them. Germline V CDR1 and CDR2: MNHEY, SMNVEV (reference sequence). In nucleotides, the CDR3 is TGTGCCAGCACTAACCTGGGGACGACCTACGAGCAGTACTTC. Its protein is CASTNLGTTYEQYF.

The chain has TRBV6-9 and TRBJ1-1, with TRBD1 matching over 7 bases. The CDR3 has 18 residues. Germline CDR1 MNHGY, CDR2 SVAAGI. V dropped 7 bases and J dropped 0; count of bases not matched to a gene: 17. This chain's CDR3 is CASTYLGQAGSLNTEAFF. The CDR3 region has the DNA TGTGCCAGCACCTATCTAGGACAGGCCGGTTCTTTGAACACTGAAGCTTTCTTT.

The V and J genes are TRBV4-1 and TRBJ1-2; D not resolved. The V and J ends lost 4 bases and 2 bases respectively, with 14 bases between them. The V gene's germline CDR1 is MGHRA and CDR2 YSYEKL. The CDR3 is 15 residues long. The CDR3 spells CASSRDFAVNYGYTF. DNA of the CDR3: TGCGCCAGCAGCCGGGATTTTGCGGTAAACTATGGCTACACCTTC.